This TCR beta chain is from a study of long-term antiretroviral therapy in people with HIV. Across the whole study: The 2015 immediate-ART recommendation was preceded by the earliest samples by about a decade. Study results and caveats: Patients on ART gained diversity, which nonetheless stayed below transplant donor controls. Repertoires with HIV possessed tighter CDR3 length spans than those of controls.

Trimming removed 6 bases from V and 2 bases from J, with 19 bases in between. Per the germline V gene, CDR1 is MNHEY and CDR2 is SMNVEV (reference sequence). The CDR3 covers 17 residues. Investigators performed immunoSEQ version v3.0 at survey level. Profiling relied on immunoSEQ multiplex PCR, and the TCRdb table lists in-frame clones only, not all of them. The sample has around 6,500 clones, 80% to 90% seen once. Details on this clone: Its antigen remains unknown.

The sequenced sample was unsorted PBMCs, obtained 3.7 years after starting antiretroviral therapy. The rearrangement links TRBV27 to TRBJ1-4; no firm D call. The sequence was obtained from a woman aged 45-59 years with HIV. CDR3 protein: CASSQFKGSNTNEKLFF. CDR3 coding DNA: TGTGCCAGCAGCCAGTTTAAGGGATCCAACACTAATGAAAAACTGTTTTTT. Complete variable domain (other parts from reference TRBV27 and TRBJ1-4): EAQVTQNPRYLITVTGKKLTVTCSQNMNHEYMSWYRQDPGLGLRQIYYSMNVEVTDKGDVPEGYKVSRKEKRNFPLILESPSPNQTSLYFCASSQFKGSNTNEKLFFGSGTQLSVL.